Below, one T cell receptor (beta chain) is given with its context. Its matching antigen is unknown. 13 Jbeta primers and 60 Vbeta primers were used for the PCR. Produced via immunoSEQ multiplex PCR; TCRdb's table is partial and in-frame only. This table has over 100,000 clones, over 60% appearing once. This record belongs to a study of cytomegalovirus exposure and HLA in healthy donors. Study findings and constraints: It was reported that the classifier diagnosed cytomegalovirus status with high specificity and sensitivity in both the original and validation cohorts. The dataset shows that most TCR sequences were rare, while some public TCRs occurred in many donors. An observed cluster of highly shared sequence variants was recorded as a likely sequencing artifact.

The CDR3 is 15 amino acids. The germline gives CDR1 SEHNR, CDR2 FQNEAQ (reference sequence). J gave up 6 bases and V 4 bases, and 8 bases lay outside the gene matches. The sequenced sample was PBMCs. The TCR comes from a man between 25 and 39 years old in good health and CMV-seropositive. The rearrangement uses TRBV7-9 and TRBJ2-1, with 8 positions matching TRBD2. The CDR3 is CASSSPGTRSNEQFF. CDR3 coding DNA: TGTGCCAGCAGCTCCCCCGGGACTAGAAGCAATGAGCAGTTCTTC.